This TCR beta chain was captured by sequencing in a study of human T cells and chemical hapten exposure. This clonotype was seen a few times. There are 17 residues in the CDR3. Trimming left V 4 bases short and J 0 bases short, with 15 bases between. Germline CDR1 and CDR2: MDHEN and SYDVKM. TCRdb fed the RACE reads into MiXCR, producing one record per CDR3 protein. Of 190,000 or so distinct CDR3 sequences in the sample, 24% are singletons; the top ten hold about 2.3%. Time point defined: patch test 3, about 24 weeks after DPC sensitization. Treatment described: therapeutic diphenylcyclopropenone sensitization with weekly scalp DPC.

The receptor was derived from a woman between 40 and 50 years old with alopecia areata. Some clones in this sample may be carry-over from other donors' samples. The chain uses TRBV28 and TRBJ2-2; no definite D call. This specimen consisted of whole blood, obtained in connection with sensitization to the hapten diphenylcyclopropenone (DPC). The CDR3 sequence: CASSSPVGITNTGELFF. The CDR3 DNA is TGTGCCAGCAGTTCCCCGGTGGGGATAACGAACACCGGGGAGCTGTTTTTT.